Each of the 24 T cell receptor beta chains below was sequenced from the same sample in a study of Tregs in tolerant kidney transplant recipients. Profiling relied on immunoSEQ multiplex PCR, and the TCRdb table lists in-frame clones only, not all of them. The repertoire has tens of thousands of clones, 80% to 90% of them found once; the top ten carry roughly 2%. The specimen was Tregs from blood, collected before the transplant. Receptors were obtained from a human donor who received a combined kidney and bone marrow transplant.

The genes are TRBV9 and TRBJ1-2, with 10 positions matching TRBD1. Trimming took 0 bases from V and 7 from J; bases not matched to a gene: 6. This CDR3 comprises 15 residues. CDR1 is SGDLS, CDR2 YYNGEE, per germline. This chain's CDR3 is CASSVAGTGVGGYTF. CDR3 nucleotides: TGTGCCAGCAGCGTAGCAGGGACAGGGGTGGGTGGCTACACCTTC.

This clone appeared once. The chain joins TRBV16 to TRBJ1-5; D might be TRBD1 (5 bases). Germline V gene data show CDR1 as KGHSY and CDR2 as FQNENV. CDR3 length: 16 residues. The V and J ends lost 4 bases and 2 bases respectively, with 15 bases between them. CDR3 bases: TGTGCCAGCAGCCGCATACAGGTCAGTGGCAATCAGCCCCAGCATTTT. As protein: CASSRIQVSGNQPQHF. The full variable domain, in which reference TRBV16 and TRBJ1-5 provide the parts outside the CDR3, is GEEVAQTPKHLVRGEGQKAKLYCAPIKGHSYVFWYQQVLKNEFKFLISFQNENVFDETGMPKERFSAKCLPNSPCSLEIQATKLEDSAVYFCASSRIQVSGNQPQHFGDGTRLSIL.

Here the CDR3 reads CASSPLTGGMDEQYF. The CDR3 DNA follows: TGTGCCAGCAGCCCCCTGACAGGGGGCATGGACGAGCAGTACTTC. The chain couples TRBV14 to TRBJ2-7; 10 bases are a match to TRBD1. The CDR3 sequence is 15 residues long. Germline CDR1 SGHDN, CDR2 FVKESK. V was pared by 4 bases and J by 5 bases, with 8 bases of the junction left unmatched.

The V call is TRBV7-8, the J call TRBJ2-3; weak D call: TRBD2 (6 bases). Trimming took 5 bases from V and 3 from J, leaving 18 bases between them. The V gene's germline CDR1 is SGHVS and CDR2 FQNEAQ. This CDR3 is 16 amino acids long. CDR3 residues: CASSPGNLGGTDTQYF. The CDR3 region has the DNA TGTGCCAGCAGCCCCGGGAATCTCGGGGGAACAGATACGCAGTATTTT.

The chain employs TRBV9 and TRBJ2-3, with 9 bases matching TRBD2. Losses at the gene ends were 4 bases for V and 6 bases for J; bases not matched to a gene: 15. The CDR3 extends over 17 amino acids. Per germline, CDR1 SGDLS and CDR2 YYNGEE. CDR3 DNA: TGTGCCAGCAGCCTGGGGGCGGGAGGGCCGTTGGGGGATACGCAGTATTTT. Translation gives CASSLGAGGPLGDTQYF.

This clone has a handful of counts. The chain has TRBV7-9 and TRBJ2-1, with D possibly called TRBD1 or TRBD2 (5 bases each). CDR1 and CDR2 from the germline V gene are SEHNR and FQNEAQ (reference sequence). The CDR3 spans 15 residues. The ends were cut back, 7 bases at V and 1 base at J, with 14 bases in the middle. CDR3 coding DNA: TGTGCCAGCATCCCTACGAGGGGATCCTACAATGAGCAGTTCTTC. Translation gives CASIPTRGSYNEQFF. The full variable domain, its missing parts supplied by reference TRBV7-9 and TRBJ2-1, is DTGVSQNPRHKITKRGQNVTFRCDPISEHNRLYWYRQTLGQGPEFLTYFQNEAQLEKSRLLSDRFSAERPKGSFSTLEIQRTEQGDSAMYLCASIPTRGSYNEQFFGPGTRLTVL.

The CDR3 DNA reads as TGTGCCAGTAGCCCGACAGGTTCGGTATTCAGACTCACTAATGAAAAACTGTTTTTT. It encodes CASSPTGSVFRLTNEKLFF. The V and J genes are TRBV19 and TRBJ1-4, with D possibly TRBD1 on 6 matching bases. This CDR3 comprises 19 residues. Trimming cost V 6 bases and J 2 bases, with 25 bases left between them. Germline values: CDR1 LNHDA, CDR2 SQIVND (reference sequence).

This rearrangement joins TRBV5-3 to TRBJ2-7; possible D gene TRBD1, 5 bases. TRBV5-3 is reported as an ORF; its role is uncertain. There are 11 residues in the CDR3. The V end was cut by 10 bases, the J end by 4 bases, with 12 bases between. The CDR3 nucleotides are TGTGCCCCCAGGGCAGGGTACGAGCAGTACTTC. Translating it yields CAPRAGYEQYF.

J is TRBJ2-7 and V is TRBV29-1; TRBD1 might be the D (6 bases). This CDR3 spans 14 amino acids. The germline V gene has CDR1 SQVTM and CDR2 ANQGSEA. Trimming shortened V by 6 bases and J by 0 bases, and 15 bases separated the two germline ends. This CDR3 is CSVALLDSSYEQYF. CDR3 nucleotide sequence: TGCAGCGTCGCATTGTTGGACAGCTCCTACGAGCAGTACTTC.

This clone was detected once. This chain uses TRBV28 with TRBJ1-2, with D hard to call. In germline, CDR1 is MDHEN, CDR2 SYDVKM. V shed 7 bases and J shed 6 bases, with 15 bases lying between them. The CDR3 runs to 13 residues. CDR3 region: CASTVTPADGYTF. In nucleotides, the CDR3 is TGTGCCAGCACCGTCACCCCGGCCGATGGCTACACCTTC.

A single count supports this clone. This chain links TRBV30 with TRBJ1-3; a possible D gene is TRBD1 (6 bases). V was pared by 0 bases and J by 0 bases, with 21 bases between. The CDR3 sequence is 19 residues long. Germline lookup yields CDR1 GTSNPN and CDR2 SVGIG (reference sequence). CDR3 residues: CAWSVRTDRTISSGNTIYF. The CDR3 DNA reads as TGTGCCTGGAGTGTTAGGACAGACCGTACTATCAGCTCTGGAAACACCATATATTTT.

This clone showed up just once. The rearrangement links TRBV5-6 to TRBJ2-5; TRBD1 matches 7 bases. Judging by the DNA end, TRBJ2-7 fits better; the J call may be wrong. Germline CDR1 and CDR2: SGHDT and YYEEEE. The CDR3 sequence is 15 residues long. The CDR3 DNA sequence: TGTGCCAGCAGCTTGGACAGGGGTCGGTCCTACGAGCAGTACTTC. It yields the protein CASSLDRGRSYEQYF.

The chain combines TRBV7-8 with TRBJ2-1; 7 bases are shared with TRBD2. CDR3 length: 17 residues. Looked up from germline, CDR1 is SGHVS and CDR2 is FQNEAQ. Trimming took 6 bases from V and 1 from J; bases not matched to a gene: 12. As DNA, the CDR3 is TGTGCCAGCAGTTCAGCGGGATACTTGGGGTCCTACAATGAGCAGTTCTTC. Translating it yields CASSSAGYLGSYNEQFF.

The chain uses TRBV7-2 and TRBJ2-7, with D maybe TRBD2 (5 bases). Trimming took 4 bases from V and 2 from J, leaving 9 bases between them. Germline CDR1 reads SGHTA; CDR2 reads FQGNSA. The CDR3 is 13 residues long. This CDR3 reads CASSSMGAYEQYF. CDR3 coding DNA: TGTGCCAGCAGCTCCATGGGAGCCTACGAGCAGTACTTC.

The chain has TRBV6-5 and TRBJ2-1; 8 bases are shared with TRBD2. V lost 6 bases, J lost 8 bases, and 6 bases stayed unmatched. Germline V gives CDR1 MNHEY, CDR2 SVGAGI. This CDR3 region has 13 residues. The CDR3 DNA follows: TGTGCCAGCAGACCCTCGGGGGGGGATGAGCAGTTCTTC. Its translation: CASRPSGGDEQFF.

The V gene is TRBV11-2, the J gene TRBJ2-7, with 10 bases that match TRBD2. The germline CDR1 and CDR2 sequences are SGHAT and FQNNGV. J was trimmed by 1 base and V by 5 bases; bases with no gene match: 5. This CDR3 spans 15 amino acids. The CDR3 DNA reads as TGTGCCAGCAGCCCATCTAGCGGGAGTTCCTACGAGCAGTACTTC. This gives the protein CASSPSSGSSYEQYF.

The chain uses TRBV18 and TRBJ2-7; the D is unclear. Trimming took 4 bases from V and 0 from J, leaving 7 bases between them. This CDR3 contains 13 residues. Looked up from germline, CDR1 is KGHSH and CDR2 is LQKENI. The CDR3 coding sequence is TGTGCCAGCTCACGGTCGGGCTCCTACGAGCAGTACTTC. This encodes CASSRSGSYEQYF.

The chain recombines TRBV18 with TRBJ2-1; a possible D gene is TRBD2 (5 bases). The CDR3 is 13 amino acids. V was trimmed by 0 bases and J by 8 bases, leaving 8 bases between them. CDR1 KGHSH and CDR2 LQKENI come from the germline V gene. CDR3 in DNA: TGTGCCAGCTCACCACCGGTGCGGGATGAGCAGTTCTTC. Its protein is CASSPPVRDEQFF.

The V call is TRBV21-1, the J call TRBJ2-1. TRBV21-1 is deemed a pseudogene. The CDR3 spans 14 residues. Written as DNA, the CDR3 is TGTGCCAGCAGCAAAGAGGTAGGGTTGGATGAGCAGTTCTTC. Its protein is CASSKEVGLDEQFF.

The V gene is TRBV4-1, the J gene TRBJ2-3, with a tentative D call TRBD2 (6 bases). From germline, CDR1 is MGHRA and CDR2 YSYEKL. This CDR3 comprises 18 residues. The V end was cut by 0 bases, the J end by 1 base, with 17 bases between. CDR3 sequence reads: CASSQEQSGWGGTDTQYF. DNA for the CDR3: TGCGCCAGCAGCCAAGAACAAAGCGGGTGGGGGGGCACAGATACGCAGTATTTT.

The chain joins TRBV6-6 to TRBJ1-3; D gene uncertain. The germline V gene has CDR1 MNHNY and CDR2 SVGAGI (reference sequence). Deletions cut 7 bases from V and 4 bases from J, with 17 bases between. This CDR3 is 15 amino acids long. For the CDR3, the DNA is TGTGCCAGCACCCCAAGGCGGGATTCCGGAAACACCATATATTTT. Residues: CASTPRRDSGNTIYF.

The chain uses TRBV10-1 and TRBJ2-5; TRBD2 aligns across 9 bases. The CDR3 extends over 18 amino acids. The germline CDR1 and CDR2 sequences are WNHNN and SYGVQD (reference sequence). The V and J ends lost 2 bases and 3 bases, in that order; junction bases with no gene match: 13. CDR3 in DNA: TGCGCCAGCAGTGAGGAGGGGACTAGCTCAGAGGTCGAAGAGACCCAGTACTTC. This encodes CASSEEGTSSEVEETQYF.

The V call is TRBV19, the J call TRBJ1-2; no firm D call. Germline assignment: CDR1 LNHDA and CDR2 SQIVND (reference sequence). The CDR3 has 14 amino acids. V lost 3 bases to trimming and J lost 1 base, with 9 bases between them. The CDR3 nucleotides read TGTGCCAGTAGTATCCGTCGGGTTAACTATGGCTACACCTTC. Translated, it gives CASSIRRVNYGYTF. Full variable domain (rest looked up from reference TRBV19 and TRBJ1-2): DGGITQSPKYLFRKEGQNVTLSCEQNLNHDAMYWYRQDPGQGLRLIYYSQIVNDFQKGDIAEGYSVSREKKESFPLTVTSAQKNPTAFYLCASSIRRVNYGYTFGSGTRLTVV.

The rearrangement uses TRBV5-4 and TRBJ2-3; D not resolved. This CDR3 is built from 14 residues. V lost 4 bases to trimming and J lost 1 base, with 10 bases between them. Germline V gene lookup returns CDR1 SGHNT and CDR2 YYREEE (reference sequence). CDR3 region: CASSPRRGTDTQYF. The CDR3 region has the DNA TGTGCCAGCAGCCCCAGACGAGGCACAGATACGCAGTATTTT.